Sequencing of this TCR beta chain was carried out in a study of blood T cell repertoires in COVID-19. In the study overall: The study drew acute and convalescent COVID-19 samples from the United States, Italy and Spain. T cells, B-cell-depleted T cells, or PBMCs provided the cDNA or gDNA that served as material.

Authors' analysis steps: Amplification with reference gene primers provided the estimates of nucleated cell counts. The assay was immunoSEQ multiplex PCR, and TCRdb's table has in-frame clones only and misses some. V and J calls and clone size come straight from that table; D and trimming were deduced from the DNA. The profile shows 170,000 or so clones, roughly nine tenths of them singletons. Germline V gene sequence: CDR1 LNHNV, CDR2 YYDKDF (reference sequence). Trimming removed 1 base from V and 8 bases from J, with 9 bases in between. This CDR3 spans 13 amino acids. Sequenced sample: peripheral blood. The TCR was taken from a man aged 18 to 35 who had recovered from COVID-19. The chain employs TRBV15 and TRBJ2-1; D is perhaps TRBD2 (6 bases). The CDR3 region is CATSRGRADEQFF. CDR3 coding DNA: TGTGCCACCAGCAGAGGGAGGGCGGATGAGCAGTTCTTC.